The entry below gives a single T cell receptor (beta chain) sequence along with its context. This CDR3 contains 15 residues. Germline-derived CDR1 and CDR2 are SGHRS and YFSETQ. The data belong to a study of T cells expressing NK-cell markers. About the research overall: With respect to HCMV, most of the eight sequenced donors were seropositive, and one was seronegative.

TCRdb reprocessed the 5' RACE reads, with one entry per CDR3 protein and no DNA. This table holds about 460,000 distinct CDR3 sequences. This receptor was identified in a woman between 50 and 59 years old in good health. The chain uses TRBV5-1 and TRBJ2-1; the D call of TRBD1 rests on TCRdb alone, since no DNA is present to check it. Sequences were obtained from blood T cells: a sorted CD56 or NKG2C T cell subset, CD4+ or CD8+ T cells, or bulk PBMC T cells (not recorded which). Here the CDR3 reads CASSLVVGMKNEQFF.